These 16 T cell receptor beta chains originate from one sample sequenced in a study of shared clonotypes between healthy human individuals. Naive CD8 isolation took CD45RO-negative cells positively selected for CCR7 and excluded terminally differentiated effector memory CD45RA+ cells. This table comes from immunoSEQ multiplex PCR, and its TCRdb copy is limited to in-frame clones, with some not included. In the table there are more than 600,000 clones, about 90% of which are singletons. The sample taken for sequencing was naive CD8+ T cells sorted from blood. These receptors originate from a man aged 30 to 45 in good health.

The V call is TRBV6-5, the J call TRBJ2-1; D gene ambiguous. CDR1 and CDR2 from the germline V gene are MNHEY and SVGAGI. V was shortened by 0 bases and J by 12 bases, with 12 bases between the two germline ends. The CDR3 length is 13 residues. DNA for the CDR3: TGTGCCAGCAGTTACTCGAAATCCACTGCGCAGTTCTTC. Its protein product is CASSYSKSTAQFF.

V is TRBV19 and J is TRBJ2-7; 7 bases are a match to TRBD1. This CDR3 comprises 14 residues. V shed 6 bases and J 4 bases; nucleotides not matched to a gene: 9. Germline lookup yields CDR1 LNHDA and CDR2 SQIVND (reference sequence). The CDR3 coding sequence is TGTGCCAGTAGCTACCGGGACAGCTTTTACGAGCAGTACTTC. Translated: CASSYRDSFYEQYF.

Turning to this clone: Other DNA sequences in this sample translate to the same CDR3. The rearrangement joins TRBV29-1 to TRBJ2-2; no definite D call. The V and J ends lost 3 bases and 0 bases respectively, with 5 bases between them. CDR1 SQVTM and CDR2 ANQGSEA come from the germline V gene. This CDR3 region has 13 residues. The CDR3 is CSVDRPNTGELFF. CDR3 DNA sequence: TGCAGCGTTGATAGACCGAACACCGGGGAGCTGTTTTTT.

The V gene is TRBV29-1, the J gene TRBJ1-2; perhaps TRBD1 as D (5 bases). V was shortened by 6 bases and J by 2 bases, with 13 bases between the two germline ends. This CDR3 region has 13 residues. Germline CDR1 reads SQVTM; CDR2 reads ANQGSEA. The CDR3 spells CSVLGRTNYGYTF. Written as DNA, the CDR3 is TGCAGCGTACTGGGACGGACAAACTATGGCTACACCTTC. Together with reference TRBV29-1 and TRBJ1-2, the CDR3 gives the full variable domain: SAVISQKPSRDICQRGTSLTIQCQVDSQVTMMFWYRQQPGQSLTLIATANQGSEATYESGFVIDKFPISRPNLTFSTLTVSNMSPEDSSIYLCSVLGRTNYGYTFGSGTRLTVV.

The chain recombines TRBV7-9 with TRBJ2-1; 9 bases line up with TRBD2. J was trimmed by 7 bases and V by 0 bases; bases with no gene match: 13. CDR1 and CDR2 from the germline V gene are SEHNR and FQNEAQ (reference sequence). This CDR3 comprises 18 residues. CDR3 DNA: TGTGCCAGCAGCTTAGCTATTGCGGGAGGGCCTTTGGTTAATGAGCAGTTCTTC. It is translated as CASSLAIAGGPLVNEQFF.

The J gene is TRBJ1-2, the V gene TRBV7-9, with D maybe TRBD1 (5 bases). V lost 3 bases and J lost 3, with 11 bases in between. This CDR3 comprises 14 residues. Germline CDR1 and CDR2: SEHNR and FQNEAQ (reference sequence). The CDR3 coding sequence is TGTGCCAGCAGCTTCCCGACAGCTCACTATGGCTACACCTTC. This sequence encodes CASSFPTAHYGYTF.

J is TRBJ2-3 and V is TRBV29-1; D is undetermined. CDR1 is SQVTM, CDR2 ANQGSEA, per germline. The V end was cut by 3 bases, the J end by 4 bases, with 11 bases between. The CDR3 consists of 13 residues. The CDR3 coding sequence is TGCAGCGTTGAGCTAAGGAGTCCAGATACGCAGTATTTT. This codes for CSVELRSPDTQYF.

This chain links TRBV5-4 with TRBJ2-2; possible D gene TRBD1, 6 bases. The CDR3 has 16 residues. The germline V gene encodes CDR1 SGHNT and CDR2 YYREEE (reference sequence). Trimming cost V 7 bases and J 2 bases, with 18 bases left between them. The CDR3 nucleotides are TGTGCCAGCGGAAACCGGGACATCGATAACACCGGGGAGCTGTTTTTT. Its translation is CASGNRDIDNTGELFF. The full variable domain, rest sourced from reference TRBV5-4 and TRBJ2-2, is ETGVTQSPTHLIKTRGQQVTLRCSSQSGHNTVSWYQQALGQGPQFIFQYYREEENGRGNFPPRFSGLQFPNYSSELNVNALELDDSALYLCASGNRDIDNTGELFFGEGSRLTVL.

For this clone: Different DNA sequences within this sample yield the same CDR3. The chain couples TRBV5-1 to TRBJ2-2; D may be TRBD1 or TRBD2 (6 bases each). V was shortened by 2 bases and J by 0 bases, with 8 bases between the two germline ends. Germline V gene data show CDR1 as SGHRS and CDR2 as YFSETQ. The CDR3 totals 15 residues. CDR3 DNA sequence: TGCGCCAGCAGCTTTGGGGGGCCGAACACCGGGGAGCTGTTTTTT. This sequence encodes CASSFGGPNTGELFF.

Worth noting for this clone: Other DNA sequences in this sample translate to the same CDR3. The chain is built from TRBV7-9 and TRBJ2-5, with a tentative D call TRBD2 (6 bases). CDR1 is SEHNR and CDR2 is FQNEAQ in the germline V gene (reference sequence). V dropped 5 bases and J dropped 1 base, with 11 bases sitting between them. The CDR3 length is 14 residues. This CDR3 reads CASSPWDSQETQYF. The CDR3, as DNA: TGTGCCAGCAGCCCATGGGACTCCCAAGAGACCCAGTACTTC.

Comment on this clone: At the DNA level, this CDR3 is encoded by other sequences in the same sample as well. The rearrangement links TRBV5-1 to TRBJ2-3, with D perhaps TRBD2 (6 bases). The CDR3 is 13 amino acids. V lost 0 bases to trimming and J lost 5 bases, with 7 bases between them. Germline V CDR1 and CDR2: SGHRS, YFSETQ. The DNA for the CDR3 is TGCGCCAGCAGCTTGGCCGGGGGAGATACGCAGTATTTT. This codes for CASSLAGGDTQYF. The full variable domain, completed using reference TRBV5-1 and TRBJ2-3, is KAGVTQTPRYLIKTRGQQVTLSCSPISGHRSVSWYQQTPGQGLQFLFEYFSETQRNKGNFPGRFSGRQFSNSRSEMNVSTLELGDSALYLCASSLAGGDTQYFGPGTRLTVL.

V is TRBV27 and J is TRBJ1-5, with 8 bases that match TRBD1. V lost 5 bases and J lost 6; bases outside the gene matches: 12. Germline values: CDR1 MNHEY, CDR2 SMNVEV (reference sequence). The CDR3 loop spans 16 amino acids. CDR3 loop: CASSHTPQGATQPQHF. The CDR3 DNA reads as TGTGCCAGCAGTCACACCCCGCAGGGGGCGACTCAGCCCCAGCATTTT.

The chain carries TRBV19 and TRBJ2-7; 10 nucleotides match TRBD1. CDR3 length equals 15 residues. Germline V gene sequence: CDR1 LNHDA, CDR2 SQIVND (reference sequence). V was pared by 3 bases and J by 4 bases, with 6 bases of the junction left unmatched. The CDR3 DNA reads TGTGCCAGTAGTATGAATAGACAGGGGGCTTACGAGCAGTACTTC. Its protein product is CASSMNRQGAYEQYF.

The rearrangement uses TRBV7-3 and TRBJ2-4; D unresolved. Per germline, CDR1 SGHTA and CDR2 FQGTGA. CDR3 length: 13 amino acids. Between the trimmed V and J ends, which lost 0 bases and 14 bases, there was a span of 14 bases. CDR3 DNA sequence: TGTGCCAGCAGCTTAACGGGCCCGGACGTGGAGTACTTC. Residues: CASSLTGPDVEYF.

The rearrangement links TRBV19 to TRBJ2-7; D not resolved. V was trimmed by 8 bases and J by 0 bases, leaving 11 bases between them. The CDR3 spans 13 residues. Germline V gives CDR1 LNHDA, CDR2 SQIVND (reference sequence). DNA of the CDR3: TGTGCCAGTTCGGCTGCATTCTCCTACGAGCAGTACTTC. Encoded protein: CASSAAFSYEQYF.

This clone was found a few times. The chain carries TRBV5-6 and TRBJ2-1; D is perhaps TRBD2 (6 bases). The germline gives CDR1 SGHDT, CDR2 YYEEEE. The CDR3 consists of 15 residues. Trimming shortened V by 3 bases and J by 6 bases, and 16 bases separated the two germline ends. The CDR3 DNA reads TGTGCCAGCAGCTCGGGACTCCCGTACAGCAATGAGCAGTTCTTC. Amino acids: CASSSGLPYSNEQFF.